This T cell receptor (beta chain) was sequenced during a study of blood T cell repertoires in COVID-19. Study in general: There were acute and convalescent COVID-19 samples, and they came from the United States, Italy and Spain. T cells, B-cell-depleted T cells, or PBMCs supplied cDNA or gDNA.

For this clone: Other DNA sequences within the sample encode an identical CDR3.

V was cut by 4 bases and J by 3 bases, with 9 bases left in between. Germline V gene data show CDR1 as SEHNR and CDR2 as FQNEAQ (reference sequence). The CDR3 is made up of 14 amino acids. How the authors handled the data: Reference gene primer amplification in the assay estimated nucleated cell counts. Sequencing used immunoSEQ multiplex PCR; TCRdb keeps in-frame clones, though not all of them. From that table come the V and J calls and clone size; the DNA was used to work out D and trimming. The sample carries 200,000 to 250,000 clones, about 79% recorded once. The sequenced sample consisted of peripheral blood. This sequence was found in a man aged 50-59 years with active or convalescent COVID-19. This chain joins TRBV7-9 and TRBJ2-2; D uncertain. The CDR3 here is CASSSSLDTGELFF. The DNA for the CDR3 is TGTGCCAGCAGCTCAAGCTTAGACACCGGGGAGCTGTTTTTT.